What follows describes a single T cell receptor (beta chain). This clonotype was detected a few times. The specificity of this receptor is unknown. Per-base quality was not reported, and no clone a single base away is much larger than it. The sample originates from a study of CD8 T cells in ankylosing spondylitis (dated by TCRdb to the late 2010s). Turning to the overall study: The study set out to find disease-linked TCR variants by profiling T cell receptor beta repertoires in ankylosing spondylitis patients and healthy donors. The whole study cohort included 85 to 120 healthy donors and under 30 ankylosing spondylitis patients. Peripheral blood was sampled, and synovial fluid was additionally collected from ankylosing spondylitis patients. The research as a whole found: A TCR beta motif of about 8 highly homologous amino acid variants appeared characteristic of blood from ankylosing spondylitis patients. Some TCR beta motif variants had previously been reported in synovial fluid and blood of reactive arthritis patients, which suggested common disease-initiation mechanisms. The disease-linked clones showed a CD8+ phenotype and occurred at relatively low frequencies in peripheral blood. The disease-linked clones were reported as significantly enriched in matched synovial fluid samples from ankylosing spondylitis patients.

Sequencing relied on an Illumina HiSeq 2500. Quantitative 5'-RACE with molecular barcodes was the method used to prepare the TCR beta libraries. For the original study's pipeline: Disease-linked TCR variants were identified with a new computational method built on a probabilistic model of VDJ rearrangement. The public sequencing data were trimmed at Q25 with fastp and processed into clonotypes with MiXCR by TCRdb, which kept only in-frame beta chains. Every distinct CDR3 protein forms one entry, paired with its most common genes and DNA. TCRdb's processing, not the authors' own work, is the source of the V and J calls. This sample lists about 190,000 distinct CDR3 sequences; approximately 13% were detected once. More than 9.5% of the sample is taken by the ten largest. The receptor was isolated from a female donor with ankylosing spondylitis or in good health (not recorded which). The specimen sequenced was blood, either unsorted or a sorted T cell fraction (not recorded which).

The encoded CDR3 is CASSQDRVAGSYEQYF. The DNA sequence reads TGTGCCAGCAGCCAAGATCGAGTAGCGGGATCCTACGAGCAGTACTTC. The chain uses TRBV4-2 and TRBJ2-7; 8 central nucleotides agree with TRBD2. Trimmed from V: 0 bases; trimmed from J: 1 base; junction bases lacking a gene match: 5. Taken from cysteine to phenylalanine, the CDR3 has 16 residues. Kept here is only the CDR3 DNA, which spans 48 bases and is read in frame from base 1. CDR1 and CDR2 are read off the germline V gene as LGHNA and YNFKEQ.